This entry lists 22 T cell receptor beta chains sequenced from one sample in a study of cytomegalovirus exposure and HLA in healthy donors. Profiling relied on immunoSEQ multiplex PCR, and the TCRdb table lists in-frame clones only, not all of them. Here the sample spans 150,000 to 200,000 clones, about 89% being singletons. Sequencing was carried out using PBMCs. Every receptor here comes from a man in his late teens or twenties in good health and CMV-seropositive.

The chain joins TRBV6-1 to TRBJ1-2, with D possibly being TRBD1 (5 bases). V was pared by 1 base and J by 8 bases, with 8 bases between. The CDR3 consists of 12 residues. Germline assignment: CDR1 MNHNS and CDR2 SASEGT. The CDR3 is CASSEGQIGYTF. In DNA, the CDR3 is TGTGCCAGCAGTGAAGGACAGATAGGCTACACCTTC.

The CDR3 bases are TGTGCCAGCAGCTCAGTCGCCAATAGCGGGCTTATGCGTGAGCAGTTCTTC. This encodes CASSSVANSGLMREQFF. The chain links TRBV4-2 to TRBJ2-1, with 7 nucleotides matching TRBD2. CDR3 length: 17 amino acids. The J segment lost 9 bases and the V segment lost 5 bases, leaving 19 bases of the junction unmatched. Germline V lookup: CDR1 LGHNA, CDR2 YNFKEQ.

The chain is built from TRBV6-5 and TRBJ2-1; 13 nucleotides line up with TRBD2. J lost 10 bases, V lost 4 bases, and 7 bases had no gene match. CDR1 is MNHEY and CDR2 is SVGAGI in the germline V gene. The CDR3 contains 15 residues. Written as DNA, the CDR3 is TGTGCCAGCAGTTCCCCCGGGACTAGCGGGATAGAGCAGTTCTTC. Translating gives CASSSPGTSGIEQFF.

The chain is built from TRBV2 and TRBJ1-5, with no clear D. The CDR3 runs to 15 residues. V dropped 3 bases and J dropped 9 bases, with 18 bases sitting between them. In germline, CDR1 is SNHLY, CDR2 FYNNEI. The CDR3 protein is CASSDPVVPRGPQHF. The DNA for the CDR3 is TGTGCCAGCAGTGATCCCGTCGTCCCCCGAGGGCCCCAGCATTTT.

The CDR3 sequence: CASSKRGSVTSGGNEQFF. In nucleotides, the CDR3 is TGTGCCAGCAGCAAAAGGGGCTCCGTGACTAGCGGGGGGAATGAGCAGTTCTTC. The V call is TRBV21-1, the J call TRBJ2-1; TRBD2 reflects the table's D call only, with no check against the DNA. TRBV21-1 is reported as a pseudogene. The length of the CDR3 is 18 residues.

This chain joins TRBV12-5 and TRBJ2-5; 12 positions match TRBD2. V dropped 2 bases and J dropped 5; count of bases not matched to a gene: 9. CDR3 length: 17 residues. CDR1 is LGHNT and CDR2 is FRNRAP in the germline V gene. CDR3 coding DNA: TGTGCTAGTGGTTTGCCTCGTCGGACTAGCGGGGAGGAGACCCAGTACTTC. This sequence encodes CASGLPRRTSGEETQYF.

The chain recombines TRBV6-5 with TRBJ2-7; 9 bases are a match to TRBD2. CDR1 is MNHEY, CDR2 SVGAGI, per germline. V gave up 6 bases and J gave up 4 bases; unmatched junction bases: 10. The CDR3 has 15 residues. In DNA form, the CDR3 reads TGTGCCAGCAGAGAGGGACTAGCCACTTCTTACGAGCAGTACTTC. As protein: CASREGLATSYEQYF.

This clone was picked up one time. The V call is TRBV29-1, the J call TRBJ1-2; TRBD1 agrees at 8 bases. This CDR3 spans 17 amino acids. The J segment lost 3 bases and the V segment lost 0 bases, leaving 12 bases of the junction unmatched. Germline lookup yields CDR1 SQVTM and CDR2 ANQGSEA. The CDR3 reads CSVEDPDRARGYYGYTF. CDR3 in DNA: TGCAGCGTTGAAGACCCGGACAGGGCGAGGGGGTACTATGGCTACACCTTC.

Points on this clone: The junction departs from germline at one end; a sequencing error may be responsible. The chain joins TRBV7-7 to TRBJ2-3, with TRBD2 as a possible D gene (6 bases). The CDR3 sequence is 13 residues long. CDR1 is SSHAT and CDR2 is FNYEAQ in the germline V gene (reference sequence). The CDR3 nucleotides read TGTGCTAGCAGCTTGGGACTCGGAGATACGCAGTATTTT. Amino acid sequence: CASSLGLGDTQYF.

V is TRBV2 and J is TRBJ2-2, with TRBD2 identical over 9 bases. The CDR3 covers 19 residues. Per germline, CDR1 SNHLY and CDR2 FYNNEI. V shed 4 bases and J 6 bases; nucleotides not matched to a gene: 18. The CDR3 bases are TGTGCCAGCAGTGCGGAGGCCCTCCGCGGGGGGGGAATGGCCGGGGAGCTGTTTTTT. This translates into CASSAEALRGGGMAGELFF.

The chain combines TRBV28 with TRBJ2-6, with D possibly being TRBD1 (6 bases). CDR3 length: 17 residues. V lost 6 bases and J 1 base, leaving 16 bases between the germline ends. From germline, CDR1 is MDHEN and CDR2 SYDVKM. CDR3 protein: CASRALAGVSGANVLTF. The CDR3 DNA reads TGTGCCAGCAGAGCTTTGGCAGGGGTGTCTGGGGCCAACGTCCTGACTTTC.

The chain uses TRBV7-3 and TRBJ2-3; TRBD1 matches at 8 bases. CDR1 is SGHTA and CDR2 is FQGTGA in the germline V gene. The CDR3 length is 15 residues. V dropped 5 bases and J dropped 2; count of bases not matched to a gene: 6. CDR3 in amino acids: CASSPTGGNTDTQYF. In DNA form, the CDR3 reads TGTGCCAGCAGCCCAACAGGGGGTAACACAGATACGCAGTATTTT.

The CDR3 is CASSTGLAGEFGDTQYF. CDR3 DNA: TGCGCCAGCAGCACGGGACTAGCGGGAGAGTTTGGAGATACGCAGTATTTT. The chain has TRBV5-1 and TRBJ2-3, with 14 positions matching TRBD2. J lost 5 bases, V lost 4 bases, and 9 bases had no gene match. The CDR3 loop spans 17 amino acids. CDR1 is SGHRS, CDR2 YFSETQ, per germline.

This sequence joins TRBV7-2 and TRBJ1-4; D is uncertain. The CDR3 is 14 amino acids. Trimming took 8 bases from V and 7 from J, leaving 17 bases between them. Germline V CDR1 and CDR2: SGHTA, FQGNSA. The DNA of the CDR3 is TGTGCCAGCGGCTCGGTCGGTGGGAGTGAAAAACTGTTTTTT. It specifies CASGSVGGSEKLFF.

The J gene is TRBJ2-7, the V gene TRBV9; 10 nucleotides agree with TRBD1. From germline, CDR1 is SGDLS and CDR2 YYNGEE. The CDR3 consists of 14 residues. Unmatched junction bases numbered 6, after V lost 3 bases and J lost 6 bases. CDR3 loop: CASSGGTGVREQYF. The DNA for the CDR3 is TGTGCCAGCAGCGGGGGGACAGGGGTTCGCGAGCAGTACTTC. Filled out from reference TRBV9 and TRBJ2-7, the complete variable domain reads DSGVTQTPKHLITATGQRVTLRCSPRSGDLSVYWYQQSLDQGLQFLIQYYNGEERAKGNILERFSAQQFPDLHSELNLSSLELGDSALYFCASSGGTGVREQYFGPGTRLTVT.

The V gene is TRBV15, the J gene TRBJ2-7; 8 nucleotides match TRBD1. V shed 1 base and J 6 bases; nucleotides not matched to a gene: 11. The CDR3 has 16 amino acids. The germline V gene has CDR1 LNHNV and CDR2 YYDKDF (reference sequence). The CDR3 here is CATSRVAGGLEGEQYF. Written as DNA, the CDR3 is TGTGCCACCAGCAGAGTAGCAGGGGGCTTAGAAGGCGAGCAGTACTTC.

The chain couples TRBV10-3 to TRBJ1-1; D is possibly TRBD1 (5 bases). Germline V gives CDR1 ENHRY, CDR2 SYGVKD. V lost 7 bases and J lost 2, with 17 bases in between. This CDR3 region has 15 residues. In DNA, the CDR3 is TGTGCCATCACCCCCGGGCAGGGATTAAACACTGAAGCTTTCTTT. Amino acids: CAITPGQGLNTEAFF.

The chain is built from TRBV29-1 and TRBJ2-7; D is possibly TRBD2 (6 bases). There are 13 residues in the CDR3. V was trimmed by 2 bases and J by 0 bases, leaving 8 bases between them. Germline CDR1 reads SQVTM; CDR2 reads ANQGSEA. The CDR3 sequence: CSVEWRDSYEQYF. The CDR3 region has the DNA TGCAGCGTTGAATGGCGGGACTCCTACGAGCAGTACTTC.

V usage is TRBV7-9 and J usage is TRBJ2-7, with D possibly being TRBD2 (6 bases). This CDR3 comprises 12 residues. Germline CDR1 and CDR2: SEHNR and FQNEAQ (reference sequence). V was clipped by 4 bases and J by 5 bases, with 9 bases between them. CDR3 protein: CASSWGGDEQYF. Here the CDR3 DNA reads TGTGCCAGCAGCTGGGGAGGAGACGAGCAGTACTTC.

This chain joins TRBV4-1 and TRBJ1-5, with 9 bases fitting TRBD1. J was trimmed by 4 bases and V by 1 base; bases with no gene match: 5. CDR1 and CDR2 from the germline V gene are MGHRA and YSYEKL. This CDR3 region has 16 residues. The CDR3 sequence is CASSQAGTGSNQPQHF. The CDR3 region has the DNA TGCGCCAGCAGCCAAGCGGGGACAGGGTCGAATCAGCCCCAGCATTTT.

This chain joins TRBV5-1 and TRBJ1-1; D perhaps matches TRBD1 (6 bases). Germline values: CDR1 SGHRS, CDR2 YFSETQ. The ends were cut back, 0 bases at V and 5 bases at J, with 11 bases in the middle. CDR3 length: 14 amino acids. The CDR3 coding sequence is TGCGCCAGCAGCTTGGGAGGGGGTAGTACTGAAGCTTTCTTT. Protein: CASSLGGGSTEAFF.

In DNA form, the CDR3 reads TGTGCCAGCAGCCTGAACTGGGCAGGGGTATATGGCTACACCTTC. This translates into CASSLNWAGVYGYTF. The V and J genes are TRBV7-2 and TRBJ1-2, with D maybe TRBD1 (6 bases). Germline V gives CDR1 SGHTA, CDR2 FQGNSA. There are 15 residues in the CDR3. Deletions cut 5 bases from V and 5 bases from J, with 18 bases between.